Listed below are T cell receptor beta chains from one sample, sequenced in a study of T cells in Graves' hyperthyroidism and ophthalmopathy. MiXCR, applied by TCRdb to the multiplex PCR reads, yields one record per CDR3 protein. The sample lists 200,000 to 250,000 distinct CDR3 sequences, over 15% occurring once. The sample taken for sequencing was blood. All receptors come from a middle-aged man with Graves' hyperthyroidism. Both conserved end residues are part of each CDR3. Each record gives: D gene, V gene, clone size, J gene, CDR3 DNA, CDR3 protein. D genes are given only for firm matches. A clone size is listed for some rows: how often the clone was seen (once, few, many), or a class if it is expanded.

D gene: -
V gene: TRBV24-1
clone size: many
J gene: TRBJ1-1
CDR3 DNA: TGTGGCACCACCAGTGATCCCCGCAGCTTCCTTGGCACTGAAGCTTTCTTT
CDR3 protein: CGTTSDPRSFLGTEAFF

D gene: -
V gene: TRBV4-2
clone size: few
J gene: TRBJ2-2
CDR3 DNA: TGTGCCAGCAGGACAGAGAACACCGGGGAGCTGTTTTTT
CDR3 protein: CASRTENTGELFF

D gene: -
V gene: TRBV6-4
clone size: -
J gene: TRBJ2-2
CDR3 DNA: TGTGCCGGCAGTGACGTGGGAACCGGGGAGCTGTTTTTT
CDR3 protein: CAGSDVGTGELFF

D gene: TRBD2
V gene: TRBV5-1
clone size: few
J gene: TRBJ2-5
CDR3 DNA: TGCGCCAGCAGCTTGGTTGCGGGAGGAGGGGTCGAGACCCAGTACTTC
CDR3 protein: CASSLVAGGGVETQYF

D gene: -
V gene: TRBV19
clone size: -
J gene: TRBJ2-2
CDR3 DNA: TGTGCCAGTAGTCCACGGACCAAGAACACCGGGGAGCTGTTTTTT
CDR3 protein: CASSPRTKNTGELFF

D gene: -
V gene: TRBV9
clone size: many
J gene: TRBJ2-7
CDR3 DNA: TGTGCCAGCAGCGTGACCGGGACTTCCACATACGAGCAGTACTTC
CDR3 protein: CASSVTGTSTYEQYF

D gene: TRBD2
V gene: TRBV7-2
clone size: many
J gene: TRBJ2-3
CDR3 DNA: TGTGCCAGCAGCTTAGGTCCCAGGGCGGGAGAGCGCACAGATACGCAGTATTTT
CDR3 protein: CASSLGPRAGERTDTQYF

D gene: -
V gene: TRBV20-1
clone size: few
J gene: TRBJ1-5
CDR3 DNA: TGCAGTGCTAGTGGGAATCAGCCCCAGCATTTT
CDR3 protein: CSASGNQPQHF

D gene: -
V gene: TRBV7-2
clone size: -
J gene: TRBJ2-3
CDR3 DNA: TGTGCCAGCAGCTTAGCGCGCAATAGCGACACAGATACGCAGTATTTT
CDR3 protein: CASSLARNSDTDTQYF

D gene: -
V gene: TRBV30
clone size: many
J gene: TRBJ2-2
CDR3 DNA: TGTGCCTCCCCTTGGCAGGGAACCGGGGAGCTGTTTTTT
CDR3 protein: CASPWQGTGELFF

D gene: TRBD2
V gene: TRBV6-6
clone size: many
J gene: TRBJ2-7
CDR3 DNA: TGTGCCAGCAGTTACGATAGGACTAGCGGGAGTGTCTACGAGCAGTACTTC
CDR3 protein: CASSYDRTSGSVYEQYF

D gene: -
V gene: TRBV7-8
clone size: -
J gene: TRBJ2-1
CDR3 DNA: TGTGCCAGCAGCTTGCGCTGGTCTTGGAATGAGCAGTTCTTC
CDR3 protein: CASSLRWSWNEQFF

D gene: -
V gene: TRBV5-5
clone size: few
J gene: TRBJ1-1
CDR3 DNA: TGTGCCAGCAGCTTGAGGGCAGCGAACACTGAAGCTTTCTTT
CDR3 protein: CASSLRAANTEAFF

D gene: TRBD1
V gene: TRBV4-3
clone size: many
J gene: TRBJ2-2
CDR3 DNA: TGCGCCAGCACCAAGGACAGGGCGAACACCGGGGAGCTGTTTTTT
CDR3 protein: CASTKDRANTGELFF

D gene: -
V gene: TRBV11-2
clone size: many
J gene: TRBJ2-1
CDR3 DNA: TGTGCCAGCAGCTTAATGAATGAGCAGTTCTTC
CDR3 protein: CASSLMNEQFF